A selection of T cell receptor beta chains follows, all from one sample in a study of cytotoxic CD8 clonotypes in ibrutinib-treated CLL. Method: immunoSEQ multiplex PCR; TCRdb's copy keeps in-frame clones and lacks some. The data contain 130,000 or so clones, approximately 80% of them singletons. The source was PBMCs, collected after 24 months of ibrutinib treatment. These receptor sequences come from a human donor with chronic lymphocytic leukemia. Each CDR3 is given with its conserved first and last residue. The order of the fields is J gene, CDR3 length, D gene, clone size, V gene, CDR3 DNA, CDR3 protein. D genes are given only for firm matches. Size values are once, few and many counts, or a class for expanded clones, and some rows have none.

>TRBJ2-1|16|TRBD2|.|TRBV19
TGTGCCAGTAGTATAGGTGCTAGCGGGGTTTACAATGAGCAGTTCTTC
CASSIGASGVYNEQFF
>TRBJ1-1|15|.|.|TRBV19
TGTGCCAGTAGTATCCAGGTGGAGGCGACGTACAGAGCTTTCTTT
CASSIQVEATYRAFF
>TRBJ1-2|13|.|.|TRBV5-1
TGCGCCAGCAGCTTGGATACCAACGGGGGCTACACCTTC
CASSLDTNGGYTF
>TRBJ2-2|15|.|once|TRBV5-1
TGCGCCAGCAGCTTGGGCAGGGCGAACACCGGGGAGCTGTTTTTT
CASSLGRANTGELFF
>TRBJ2-5|14|.|.|TRBV11-2
TGTGCCAGCAGCTTAGTTGGGGCAGAGGAGACCCAGTACTTC
CASSLVGAEETQYF
>TRBJ1-1|14|TRBD1|once|TRBV7-2
TGTGCCAGCAGCTTAAGGGGGCCGACAGGGCTGGCTTTCTTT
CASSLRGPTGLAFF
>TRBJ2-5|14|.|.|TRBV12-5
TGTGCTAGTGGTTTGTCGTCGACCCAAGAGACCCAGTACTTC
CASGLSSTQETQYF
>TRBJ1-2|16|TRBD1|.|TRBV14
TGTGCCAGCAGCCAAGCAAACCGGGACAGGGCCTATGGCTACACCTTC
CASSQANRDRAYGYTF
>TRBJ1-3|17|TRBD1|.|TRBV14
TGTGCCAGCAGCCAAGATCCAGGGACAGGGCCTGGAAACACCATATATTTT
CASSQDPGTGPGNTIYF
>TRBJ2-7|17|.|.|TRBV21-1
TGTGCCAGCAGCAGACGGACCCGGGAACTGGGTTCCTACGAGCAGTACTTC
CASSRRTRELGSYEQYF
>TRBJ2-4|13|.|.|TRBV7-6
TGTGCCAGCAGCTTAGAGGTGGGAAACATTCAGTACTTC
CASSLEVGNIQYF
>TRBJ1-1|15|.|.|TRBV11-3
TGTGCCAGCAGCCTGAGACCGGACCTAAACACTGAAGCTTTCTTT
CASSLRPDLNTEAFF
>TRBJ1-6|15|.|.|TRBV30
TGTGCCTGGAGTGTTAAGAGCTCCTATAATTCACCCCTCCACTTT
CAWSVKSSYNSPLHF